A selection of T cell receptor beta chains follows, all from one sample in a study of OX40 agonist ivuxolimab in advanced cancers. TCRdb's copy holds only in-frame clones and misses some; the assay was immunoSEQ multiplex PCR. The sample lists tens of thousands of clones; roughly nine tenths were seen once. Sample: CD4+ or CD8+ T cells sorted from blood, taken in a trial of the OX40 agonist ivuxolimab. The receptor set was obtained from an adult with an advanced solid tumor such as melanoma, head and neck, liver or kidney cancer. Both conserved end residues are trimmed from each CDR3. The order of the fields is V gene, D gene, CDR3 protein. D genes are given only for firm matches.

V gene: TRBV2
D gene: -
CDR3 protein: ASSDGLDSPLH

V gene: TRBV6-4
D gene: -
CDR3 protein: ASRDQTTTDTQY

V gene: TRBV6-5
D gene: -
CDR3 protein: ASRAGTQYNEQF

V gene: TRBV6-5
D gene: TRBD1
CDR3 protein: ASSTGTGGTYGYT

V gene: TRBV29-1
D gene: -
CDR3 protein: SVAYMNTEAF

V gene: TRBV28
D gene: TRBD1
CDR3 protein: ASSFYRGRPEAF

V gene: TRBV5-4
D gene: TRBD1
CDR3 protein: ASSSGQGGKLF

V gene: TRBV6-6
D gene: -
CDR3 protein: ASSYQLTGNYGYT

V gene: TRBV2
D gene: -
CDR3 protein: ASSEVGVAQETQY

V gene: TRBV29-1
D gene: -
CDR3 protein: SVRIKADTQY

V gene: TRBV19
D gene: TRBD2
CDR3 protein: ASSTTSGAYNEQF

V gene: TRBV18
D gene: TRBD1
CDR3 protein: ASSPRDRDTNEKLF

V gene: TRBV7-2
D gene: -
CDR3 protein: AGSRMEGGTGANVLT

V gene: TRBV9
D gene: -
CDR3 protein: ASSPGGIGVNEKLF

V gene: TRBV6-1
D gene: TRBD1
CDR3 protein: ASSAKGGTGGHQPQH

V gene: TRBV2
D gene: -
CDR3 protein: ASSPFIGVPEAF

V gene: TRBV25-1
D gene: -
CDR3 protein: ASKPQGQANTEAF

V gene: TRBV28
D gene: -
CDR3 protein: ASSPPLSGVFPTSSYEQY

V gene: TRBV5-1
D gene: TRBD1
CDR3 protein: ASSVGTERGANVLT

V gene: TRBV19
D gene: -
CDR3 protein: ASSIVGVNAADGYT

V gene: TRBV11-2
D gene: TRBD1
CDR3 protein: ASSPTGTGGAYNSPLH

V gene: TRBV7-9
D gene: -
CDR3 protein: ASSPRGAETQY

V gene: TRBV7-9
D gene: -
CDR3 protein: ASSSVTGLGTGELF

V gene: TRBV27
D gene: -
CDR3 protein: ASRQESSTDTQY

V gene: TRBV10-3
D gene: TRBD2
CDR3 protein: AISEIASGVSYNEQF

V gene: TRBV7-2
D gene: -
CDR3 protein: ASSLVTGPNYGYT

V gene: TRBV14
D gene: TRBD1
CDR3 protein: ASSQSGTAYYGYT

V gene: TRBV5-1
D gene: -
CDR3 protein: ASSSQAGHVEQY